The next 21 T cell receptor beta chains were all read from a single sample in a study of T cell repertoires in cytomegalovirus infection. Each CDR3 protein is one row after TCRdb ran MiXCR on the reads. The sample includes under 850,000 distinct CDR3 sequences, under 40% of them seen just once. Sequences were obtained from PBMCs. The receptors originated from a human donor in good health (CMV status not recorded). Some clones in this sample may be carry-over from other donors' samples.

The chain uses TRBV30 and TRBJ2-3; no definite D call. Germline CDR1 is GTSNPN and CDR2 is SVGIG (reference sequence). Trimming pared 1 base from V and 1 base from J, leaving 12 bases between. The CDR3 runs to 15 residues. The CDR3 loop is CAWSAATARTDTQYF. In DNA form, the CDR3 reads TGTGCCTGGAGTGCGGCTACCGCCCGCACAGATACGCAGTATTTT.

This rearrangement joins TRBV4-1 to TRBJ2-1; 9 positions match TRBD2. Germline CDR1 MGHRA, CDR2 YSYEKL. With V trimmed by 1 base and J by 4 bases, 5 bases remained unmatched. CDR3 length: 16 residues. The CDR3: CASSQGTLAGYNEQFF. Written as DNA, the CDR3 is TGCGCCAGCAGCCAAGGAACCCTAGCGGGGTACAATGAGCAGTTCTTC.

A remark on this clonotype: Since a much larger clone is just one base distant, this may be a read error. Because the CDR3 is missing its conserved closing phenylalanine or tryptophan, this is likely a read error. The genes are TRBV7-2 and TRBJ2-7, with TRBD1 identical over 11 bases. The trim removed 5 bases at V and 4 bases at J, leaving 4 bases unmatched. Per the germline V gene, CDR1 is SGHTA and CDR2 is FQGNSA. The CDR3 covers 14 residues. CDR3 coding DNA: TGTGCCAGCAGCCGGGGACAGGGGGGATACGAGCAGTACTTA. This encodes CASSRGQGGYEQYL.

The CDR3 reads CAIRGTMGAASSYEQYF. CDR3 nucleotides: TGTGCCATCAGGGGCACGATGGGCGCCGCGAGCTCCTACGAGCAGTACTTC. The chain is built from TRBV10-3 and TRBJ2-7; D gene unclear. Per germline, CDR1 ENHRY and CDR2 SYGVKD. The ends were cut back, 6 bases at V and 0 bases at J, with 21 bases in the middle. This CDR3 comprises 17 residues.

The chain couples TRBV2 to TRBJ1-5; possibly TRBD1 for D (6 bases). The V gene's germline CDR1 is SNHLY and CDR2 FYNNEI. This CDR3 spans 15 amino acids. V lost 3 bases and J 3 bases, leaving 12 bases between the germline ends. The CDR3: CASSEWQGINQPQHF. The CDR3 DNA follows: TGTGCCAGCAGTGAGTGGCAGGGGATCAATCAGCCCCAGCATTTT.

This clonotype was observed a handful of times. V gene TRBV12-3 or TRBV12-4 combines with J gene TRBJ1-2; 10 bases map to TRBD1. The V and J ends lost 3 bases and 6 bases, in that order; junction bases with no gene match: 4. CDR3 length: 14 amino acids. The CDR3 bases are TGTGCCAGCAGTTTCTCCGGGACAGGGGATGGCTACACCTTC. Protein: CASSFSGTGDGYTF.

The chain combines TRBV28 with TRBJ2-6; D may be TRBD2 (6 bases). The CDR3 is 16 amino acids. The V end was cut by 1 base, the J end by 4 bases, with 11 bases between. Germline CDR1 is MDHEN and CDR2 is SYDVKM. This chain's CDR3 is CASSLFGGYGANVLTF. The DNA of the CDR3 is TGTGCCAGCAGTTTATTTGGGGGGTACGGGGCCAACGTCCTGACTTTC.

This clonotype was found many times. The chain employs TRBV7-9 and TRBJ1-1; weak D call: TRBD1 (5 bases). The V gene's germline CDR1 is SEHNR and CDR2 FQNEAQ (reference sequence). This CDR3 is built from 15 residues. Trimming left V 2 bases short and J 4 bases short, with 14 bases between. The CDR3 nucleotides are TGTGCCAGCAGCTTACTAAGGGGTAAAGGCACTGAAGCTTTCTTT. Protein sequence: CASSLLRGKGTEAFF.

The chain recombines TRBV4-1 with TRBJ2-1; tentative D call: TRBD2 (5 bases). This CDR3 contains 16 residues. Trimming took 3 bases from V and 4 from J, leaving 16 bases between them. The germline V gene has CDR1 MGHRA and CDR2 YSYEKL. The CDR3 DNA reads TGCGCCAGCAGCCAGGTTAGATATGGGGAGTACAATGAGCAGTTCTTC. Translated: CASSQVRYGEYNEQFF.

This clonotype occurred a few times. The DNA for the CDR3 is TGTGCCAGCAGTGAGGGTGCTGGAAACACCATATATTTT. Its translation: CASSEGAGNTIYF. The chain links TRBV6-1 to TRBJ1-3; D uncertain. Trimming removed 3 bases from V and 2 bases from J, with 5 bases in between. The CDR3 runs to 13 residues. Germline assignment: CDR1 MNHNS and CDR2 SASEGT.

The V and J genes are TRBV13 and TRBJ1-3; D unclear. Germline loops: CDR1 PRHDT, CDR2 FYEKMQ (reference sequence). The CDR3 spans 17 residues. Trimming took off 1 base at V and 0 bases at J, with 13 bases between the two ends. CDR3 residues: CASSLADRENSGNTIYF. The CDR3 DNA is TGTGCCAGCAGCTTAGCGGACCGGGAGAACTCTGGAAACACCATATATTTT. Full variable domain (rest looked up from reference TRBV13 and TRBJ1-3): AAGVIQSPRHLIKEKRETATLKCYPIPRHDTVYWYQQGPGQDPQFLISFYEKMQSDKGSIPDRFSAQQFSDYHSELNMSSLELGDSALYFCASSLADRENSGNTIYFGEGSWLTVV.

Worth noting for this clonotype: Relative to the germline gene, one junction end is altered; a read error may explain this. This chain connects TRBV15 to TRBJ1-1; D ambiguous. The CDR3 loop spans 14 amino acids. Per the germline V gene, CDR1 is LNHNV and CDR2 is YYDKDF (reference sequence). CDR3 region: CATSGPTANTEALF. DNA of the CDR3: TGTGCCACCAGCGGGCCGACGGCGAACACTGAAGCTTTATTT.

The CDR3 loop reads CSERGPRGNEQFF. The CDR3 bases are TGCAGTGAGCGCGGGCCTCGGGGGAATGAGCAGTTCTTC. The chain has TRBV20-1 and TRBJ2-1; D is perhaps TRBD2 (6 bases). Germline V lookup: CDR1 DFQATT, CDR2 SNEGSKA (reference sequence). CDR3 size: 13 residues. The germline V and J ends were trimmed by 7 bases and 7 bases, with 17 bases remaining between them.

This clonotype has more than one count but fewer than ten. This rearrangement joins TRBV12-3 or TRBV12-4 to TRBJ1-1, with D hard to call. V was cut by 4 bases and J by 4 bases, with 7 bases left in between. This CDR3 contains 12 residues. The CDR3 reads CASSSLATEAFF. DNA of the CDR3: TGTGCCAGCAGTTCCCTGGCCACTGAAGCTTTCTTT.

V is TRBV7-3 and J is TRBJ2-1, with a possible D match to TRBD2 (5 bases). This CDR3 region has 14 residues. V was pared by 1 base and J by 9 bases, with 13 bases between. Germline V gives CDR1 SGHTA, CDR2 FQGTGA. The CDR3 loop reads CASSLKPVGSEQFF. The DNA of the CDR3 is TGTGCCAGCAGCTTAAAACCCGTGGGGAGTGAGCAGTTCTTC.

The chain combines TRBV9 with TRBJ2-7, with TRBD1 matching 10 bases. The CDR3 runs 15 residues. V gave up 4 bases and J gave up 5 bases; unmatched junction bases: 9. Germline-derived CDR1 and CDR2 are SGDLS and YYNGEE. The CDR3 region has the DNA TGTGCCAGCAGCTTAACGGGACAGGGGATCGACGAGCAGTACTTC. As protein: CASSLTGQGIDEQYF. Combining the CDR3 with reference TRBV9 and TRBJ2-7 gives the whole variable domain DSGVTQTPKHLITATGQRVTLRCSPRSGDLSVYWYQQSLDQGLQFLIQYYNGEERAKGNILERFSAQQFPDLHSELNLSSLELGDSALYFCASSLTGQGIDEQYFGPGTRLTVT.

The V gene is TRBV7-2, the J gene TRBJ2-7, with TRBD2 matching over 11 bases. The V and J ends lost 2 bases and 7 bases, in that order; junction bases with no gene match: 13. Germline V lookup: CDR1 SGHTA, CDR2 FQGNSA. The CDR3 loop spans 17 amino acids. The CDR3, as DNA: TGTGCCAGCAGCTTAAGGCTAGCGGGAGGTTCGGATGAGGAGCAGTACTTC. Translating it yields CASSLRLAGGSDEEQYF.

V gene TRBV28 combines with J gene TRBJ1-5, with unresolved D. The V end lost 2 bases, the J end lost 7 bases, and 12 bases lay between the germline ends. The germline V gene has CDR1 MDHEN and CDR2 SYDVKM. CDR3 length: 14 amino acids. In DNA, the CDR3 is TGTGCCAGCAGTTTACCCCATGGGGTCCAGCCCCAGCATTTT. It yields the protein CASSLPHGVQPQHF. Combining the CDR3 with reference TRBV28 and TRBJ1-5 gives the whole variable domain DVKVTQSSRYLVKRTGEKVFLECVQDMDHENMFWYRQDPGLGLRLIYFSYDVKMKEKGDIPEGYSVSREKKERFSLILESASTNQTSMYLCASSLPHGVQPQHFGDGTRLSIL.

The CDR3 protein is CSARNTLTPGQGSFAGELFF. The CDR3 region has the DNA TGCAGTGCTCGGAACACGTTAACACCGGGACAGGGGAGTTTCGCCGGGGAGCTGTTTTTT. The rearrangement links TRBV20-1 to TRBJ2-2, with 10 bases aligning to TRBD1. V was clipped by 5 bases and J by 6 bases; unmatched bases: 24. This CDR3 region has 20 residues. Germline CDR1 and CDR2: DFQATT and SNEGSKA (reference sequence).

This clonotype has only a few counts. CDR3 DNA sequence: TGTGCCAGTAGTTTTCAGCTTGGCTATGGCTACACCTTC. It encodes CASSFQLGYGYTF. The chain links TRBV19 to TRBJ1-2; D is unclear. The CDR3 covers 13 residues. CDR1 and CDR2 (germline): LNHDA, SQIVND (reference sequence). The V end was cut by 5 bases, the J end by 4 bases, with 11 bases between.

The chain employs TRBV19 and TRBJ2-6, with D tentatively TRBD2 (7 bases). Per the germline V gene, CDR1 is LNHDA and CDR2 is SQIVND (reference sequence). The CDR3 has 13 residues. Trimming shortened V by 5 bases and J by 17 bases, and 19 bases separated the two germline ends. The CDR3 DNA sequence: TGTGCCAGTAGTCCTGGGGGGGCCAACGGCATGACTTTC. It translates to CASSPGGANGMTF.